The entry that follows covers one T cell receptor beta chain sequence. Its matching antigen is unknown. These data are taken from a study of cytomegalovirus exposure and HLA in healthy donors. At the level of the study: Within an early data release were 85 million or so unique TCRs drawn from HLA-typed donors. The study placed about 86% of its approximately 400 genotyped donors in the Caucasian-associated ancestry cluster.

The V and J ends lost 5 bases and 7 bases respectively, with 9 bases between them. The CDR3 runs 12 residues. Germline CDR1 SEHNR, CDR2 FQNEAQ (reference sequence). Study findings and constraints: An observed cluster of highly shared sequence variants was recorded as a likely sequencing artifact. Cytomegalovirus-associated TCR beta chains were listed, numbering some 170.

PCR was performed using 60 Vbeta and 13 Jbeta primers. The assay was immunoSEQ multiplex PCR, and TCRdb's table has in-frame clones only and misses some. The data hold around 100,000 clones, with around 80% observed a single time. The sample consisted of PBMCs. This chain uses TRBV7-9 with TRBJ2-1; maybe TRBD2 (6 bases). The sequence was collected from a young woman in good health and CMV-seropositive. The CDR3 reads CASSRRGNEQFF. CDR3 in DNA: TGTGCCAGCAGCCGGAGGGGTAATGAGCAGTTCTTC.